Below, 10 T cell receptor beta chains from the same sample are listed, as sequenced in a study of T cells expressing NK-cell markers. TCRdb re-called the 5' RACE reads, yielding one record per CDR3 amino acid sequence without DNA. The sample has approximately 440,000 distinct CDR3 sequences. Sequencing was done on a sample of blood T cells: a sorted CD56 or NKG2C T cell subset, CD4+ or CD8+ T cells, or bulk PBMC T cells (not recorded which). The receptors derive from a woman aged 50 to 60 in good health.

The chain uses TRBV3-1 and TRBJ1-1; TCRdb proposes TRBD1, but this gene call is untestable without DNA. Germline values: CDR1 LGHDT, CDR2 YNNKEL (reference sequence). This CDR3 region has 14 residues. This CDR3 is CASSQARGGTEAFF.

The chain uses TRBV5-1 and TRBJ1-5; as DNA is missing, the TRBD1 call by TCRdb cannot be tested. The germline V gene encodes CDR1 SGHRS and CDR2 YFSETQ. The CDR3 loop spans 16 amino acids. CDR3 in amino acids: CASSLGTGQGNQPQHF.

This chain uses TRBV6-5 with TRBJ2-5; absent DNA, TCRdb's TRBD1 call cannot be checked. Germline loops: CDR1 MNHEY, CDR2 SVGAGI. The CDR3 is 15 amino acids. The CDR3 loop is CASTPGGKGAETQYF.

V usage is TRBV4-1 and J usage is TRBJ1-3; TCRdb returns TRBD1, unconfirmable since there is no DNA. Germline assignment: CDR1 MGHRA and CDR2 YSYEKL. The CDR3 is 15 amino acids. The CDR3 region is CASSQDGQETNTIYF.

V gene TRBV12-3 or TRBV12-4 combines with J gene TRBJ1-6; the D gene TCRdb calls, TRBD1, cannot be checked with no DNA. The CDR3 runs 15 residues. CDR3 in amino acids: CASSGPGILNSPLHF.

The chain links TRBV19 to TRBJ2-5; the D gene TCRdb calls, TRBD1, cannot be checked with no DNA. The V gene's germline CDR1 is LNHDA and CDR2 SQIVND (reference sequence). The CDR3 sequence is 14 residues long. Here the CDR3 reads CASSIGGGKETQYF. Looking up the rest from reference TRBV19 and TRBJ2-5 gives the full variable domain: DGGITQSPKYLFRKEGQNVTLSCEQNLNHDAMYWYRQDPGQGLRLIYYSQIVNDFQKGDIAEGYSVSREKKESFPLTVTSAQKNPTAFYLCASSIGGGKETQYFGPGTRLLVL.

The chain uses TRBV5-1 and TRBJ2-1; lacking DNA, the TRBD2 call made by TCRdb goes unchecked. Looked up from germline, CDR1 is SGHRS and CDR2 is YFSETQ. This CDR3 has 17 residues. This CDR3 is CASKVLAGGSSYNEQFF.

According to its frequency, this clonotype is medium-sized. V is TRBV5-1 and J is TRBJ2-4; TCRdb reports TRBD2, a call that lacks DNA to check it against. Germline CDR1 SGHRS, CDR2 YFSETQ. The CDR3 is made up of 19 amino acids. CDR3 amino acids: CASSAGTSGWDPAKNIQYF.

The rearrangement joins TRBV5-1 to TRBJ2-1; the D call of TRBD2 rests on TCRdb alone, since no DNA is present to check it. The length of the CDR3 is 16 residues. Germline V lookup: CDR1 SGHRS, CDR2 YFSETQ. This CDR3 is CASSRAGGLTYNEQFF.

This CDR3 is CASSLANSEQYF. This sequence joins TRBV7-6 and TRBJ2-7. Per the germline V gene, CDR1 is SGHVS and CDR2 is FNYEAQ. There are 12 residues in the CDR3.